These 4 T cell receptor beta chains originate from one sample sequenced in a study of blood T cell repertoires in COVID-19. Assay: immunoSEQ multiplex PCR; the TCRdb copy retains only in-frame clones and omits some. The sample lists a few hundred thousand clones, 81% occurring once. The material sequenced was PBMCs or T cells enriched from blood (not recorded which). These receptors were taken from a man in his forties who had recovered from COVID-19.

The genes are TRBV6-4 and TRBJ1-1, with D possibly matching TRBD1 (5 bases). The CDR3 runs 14 residues. The germline V gene has CDR1 MRHNA and CDR2 SNTAGT. Trimming left V 8 bases short and J 6 bases short, with 19 bases between. The CDR3 spells CASRGSDRSPEAFF. The CDR3 DNA reads TGTGCCAGCCGCGGCTCCGACAGATCACCTGAAGCTTTCTTT.

The V gene is TRBV3-1 (or the pseudogene TRBV3-2), the J gene TRBJ1-2, with D perhaps TRBD1 (6 bases). The CDR3 has 15 residues. Germline lookup yields CDR1 LGHDT and CDR2 YNNKEL (reference sequence). The V end lost 0 bases, the J end lost 4 bases, and 12 bases lay between the germline ends. The CDR3 region has the DNA TGTGCCAGCAGCCAAGAAGTGCAGGGGTTCTATGGCTACACCTTC. It specifies CASSQEVQGFYGYTF.

This clone showed up just a few times. The chain joins TRBV5-1 to TRBJ1-2; D might be TRBD1 (6 bases). The V end lost 8 bases, the J end lost 8 bases, and 13 bases lay between the germline ends. Germline V CDR1 and CDR2: SGHRS, YFSETQ. The CDR3 runs to 11 residues. CDR3 in amino acids: CASTSGDGYTF. In DNA, the CDR3 is TGCGCCAGTACCTCAGGGGACGGCTACACCTTC.

The rearrangement joins TRBV7-9 to TRBJ2-2, with a tentative D call TRBD1 (5 bases). There are 15 residues in the CDR3. V lost 3 bases, J lost 5 bases, and 13 bases lay in between. The germline gives CDR1 SEHNR, CDR2 FQNEAQ (reference sequence). The CDR3 nucleotides are TGTGCCAGCAGCTTCAATCGCCACAGGACCGGGGAGCTGTTTTTT. Its protein is CASSFNRHRTGELFF.